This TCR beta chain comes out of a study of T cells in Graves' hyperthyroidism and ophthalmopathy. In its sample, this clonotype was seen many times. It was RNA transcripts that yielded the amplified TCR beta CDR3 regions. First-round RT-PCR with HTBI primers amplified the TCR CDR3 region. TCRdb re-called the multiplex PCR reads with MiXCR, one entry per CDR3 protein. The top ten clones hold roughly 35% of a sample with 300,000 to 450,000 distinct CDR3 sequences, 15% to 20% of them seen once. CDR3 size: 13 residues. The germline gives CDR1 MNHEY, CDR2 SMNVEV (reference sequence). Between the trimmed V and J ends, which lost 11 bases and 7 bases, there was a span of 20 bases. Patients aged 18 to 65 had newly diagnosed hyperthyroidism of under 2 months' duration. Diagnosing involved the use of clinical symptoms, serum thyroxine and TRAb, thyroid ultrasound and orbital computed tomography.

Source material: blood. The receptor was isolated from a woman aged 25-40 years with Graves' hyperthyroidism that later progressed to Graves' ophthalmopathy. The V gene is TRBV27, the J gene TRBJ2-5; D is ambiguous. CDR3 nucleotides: TGTGCCGGCGCCGCTGGACCTCACGGGACCCAGTACTTC. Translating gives CAGAAGPHGTQYF.